Listed below are T cell receptor beta chains from one sample, sequenced in a study of vaccination and CD4 T cells after COVID-19. MiXCR was run by TCRdb on the PCR reads, yielding one entry per CDR3 protein. The sample has 11,000 or so distinct CDR3 sequences, under 35% seen once. Their recognized antigens are unknown. This material consisted of CD4+ T cells from blood, cultured in vitro, taken before SARS-CoV-2 vaccination. The source of these receptors is a human donor who received a COVID-19 vaccine. The CDR3 runs from the conserved cysteine through the conserved F or W. The order of the fields is J gene, clone size, D gene, V gene, CDR3 DNA, CDR3 protein. D genes are given only for firm matches. Size tells how often a clone was seen (once, few, many) or the class of an expanded clone, and some rows leave it out.

TRBJ2-5 medium-sized - TRBV6-5 TGTGCCAGCAGTTACTCTTCCGTGGGGGGCGTTCAAGAGACCCAGTACTTC CASSYSSVGGVQETQYF
TRBJ2-3 - TRBD2 TRBV12-3/TRBV12-4 TGTGCCAGCAGTTGGGCGGGGGTGGCAGATACGCAGTATTTT CASSWAGVADTQYF
TRBJ2-3 once - TRBV18 TGTGCCAGCTCACCAATTACAGGGCCAGATACGCAGTATTTT CASSPITGPDTQYF
TRBJ2-1 - - TRBV6-1 TGTGCCAGCAGTGAACCAACTAGGAGCTCCTACAATGAGCAGTTCTTC CASSEPTRSSYNEQFF
TRBJ2-1 - TRBD1 TRBV4-1 TGCGCCAGCAGCCAACCCCTCAGGGGGCCTGATGAGCAGTTCTTC CASSQPLRGPDEQFF
TRBJ2-7 few TRBD2 TRBV6-1 TGTGCCAGCTCTGCGGGGGGGGCTACCTACGAGCAGTACTTC CASSAGGATYEQYF
TRBJ2-5 - TRBD2 TRBV6-1 TGTGCCACTACGCCTCTAGCGGGGGGGCGAGAGACCCAGTACTTC CATTPLAGGRETQYF
TRBJ1-2 - - TRBV19 TGTGCCAGTAGTGCCTCCGGGGCAGGGATGGGTAACTATGGCTACATCTTC CASSASGAGMGNYGYIF
TRBJ2-3 - TRBD1 TRBV15 TGTGCCACCAGCACGCGACAGGGGGGGACAGATACGCAGTATTTT CATSTRQGGTDTQYF
TRBJ1-1 few - TRBV6-1 TGTGCCAGCAGGGATGTCGGGTTGAAAACTGAAGCTTTCTTT CASRDVGLKTEAFF
TRBJ2-5 - - TRBV2 TGTGCCAGCAGTGAATTGGGGGGCCAAGAGACCCAGTACTTC CASSELGGQETQYF
TRBJ2-5 - - TRBV2 TGTGCCAGCAGTTTTGGGGGTTGGCAAGAGACCCAGTACTTC CASSFGGWQETQYF
TRBJ1-5 - - TRBV12-3/TRBV12-4 TGTGCCAGCAGTCAATTCCAGGGTACTAATCAGCCCCAGCATTTT CASSQFQGTNQPQHF
TRBJ2-6 - - TRBV6-1 TGTGCCAGCAGTGACATAAACTCTGGGGCCAACGTCCTGACTTTC CASSDINSGANVLTF
TRBJ2-3 - TRBD2 TRBV20-1 TGCAGTGCTAGAAGCGCACTAGCGGCGAACACAGATACGCAGTATTTT CSARSALAANTDTQYF
TRBJ1-5 medium-sized - TRBV24-1 TGTGCCACCAGTGCCCTGGGACCGCAGCCCCAGCATTTT CATSALGPQPQHF
TRBJ1-1 - - TRBV9 TGTGCCAGCAGCGCCGGGGGGGGCTCGGTGAACACTGAAGCTTTCTTT CASSAGGGSVNTEAFF
TRBJ1-2 few - TRBV5-1 TGCGCCAGCAGCTTGGCCGATGTTGGCTACACCTTC CASSLADVGYTF
TRBJ2-3 - - TRBV2 TGTGCCAGCAAACAGGGCACAGATACGCAGTATTTT CASKQGTDTQYF
TRBJ2-2 medium-sized TRBD1 TRBV19 TGTGCCAGTAGTCGGACAGGGGAGAACACCGGGGAGCTGTTTTTT CASSRTGENTGELFF
TRBJ2-3 - - TRBV14 TGTGCCAGCAGCCGGCGGGGGCTAAGCACAGATACGCAGTATTTT CASSRRGLSTDTQYF
TRBJ2-5 once - TRBV11-2 TGTGCCAGCAGCTTTCGAGGTCCCCAAGAGACCCAGTACTTC CASSFRGPQETQYF
TRBJ1-1 - - TRBV5-1 TGCGCCAGCAGCACCGGGGGAATGAACACTGAAGCTTTCTTT CASSTGGMNTEAFF
TRBJ1-2 - TRBD1 TRBV6-1 TGTGCCAGCAGTGTGGACAGGAACTATGGCTACACCTTC CASSVDRNYGYTF
TRBJ1-1 few - TRBV6-1 TGTGCCAGCAGTGACGCAGGGAACACTGAAGCTTTCTTT CASSDAGNTEAFF
TRBJ2-7 few TRBD1 TRBV29-1 TGCAGCGTCGCTCAGGGGGCAGGCGAGCAGTACTTC CSVAQGAGEQYF
TRBJ1-5 few - TRBV6-5 TGTGCCAGCAGTTCCGACAGTACAACCCGTCAGCCCCAGCATTTT CASSSDSTTRQPQHF
TRBJ1-1 - - TRBV19 TGTGCCAGTAGTGCTGACACTGAAGCTTTCTTT CASSADTEAFF
TRBJ1-2 - - TRBV20-1 TGCAGTGCTAGGGATAACACAGATGGCTACACCTTC CSARDNTDGYTF
TRBJ2-7 - - TRBV6-5 TGTGCCAGCAGTTACTCTTACATGAACGTCTACGAGCAGTACTTC CASSYSYMNVYEQYF
TRBJ2-6 - - TRBV30 TGTGCCTGGAGTGTATTAGGGCCCGGGGCCAACGTCCTGACTTTC CAWSVLGPGANVLTF
TRBJ2-3 - - TRBV7-9 TGTGCCAGCAGCTCCTCCGCAGATACGCAGTATTTT CASSSSADTQYF
TRBJ2-5 - - TRBV24-1 TGTGCCACCAGTGATTTCGAAAAGTTGAAAGAGACCCAGTACTTC CATSDFEKLKETQYF
TRBJ2-7 few TRBD2 TRBV2 TGTGCCAGCCAAGGACTAGCACTCGCCTACGAGCAGTACTTC CASQGLALAYEQYF
TRBJ2-5 - - TRBV2 TGTGCCAGCAGTGAATTCAGGGTTCTGGAGACCCAGTACTTC CASSEFRVLETQYF
TRBJ1-2 few - TRBV25-1 TGTGCCAGCAGTGAACCAGGACCGACCTATGGCTACACCTTC CASSEPGPTYGYTF
TRBJ2-3 few TRBD2 TRBV24-1 TGTGCCACCAGTGAAGCGGGGGGGCCGTGGACGCAGTATTTT CATSEAGGPWTQYF
TRBJ2-1 - TRBD1 TRBV20-1 TGCAGTGCTAGAGCGGGACAGGGAGCCCGGGAGCAGTTCTTC CSARAGQGAREQFF